The 27 T cell receptor beta chains in this list originate from one sample, sequenced in a study of blood T cell repertoires in COVID-19. Measured with immunoSEQ multiplex PCR; TCRdb has only the in-frame clones, and not every one. Among 80,000 or so clones listed, roughly four fifths were seen once. The sample consisted of peripheral blood. Every receptor here comes from a woman aged 65 to 85 with acute or convalescent COVID-19.

This clone is medium-sized in the sample. The V gene is TRBV6-5, the J gene TRBJ1-1; the match to TRBD1 covers 7 bases. The V gene end was trimmed by 2 bases and the J gene end by 2 bases; junction bases not matched to a gene: 5. Germline CDR1 and CDR2: MNHEY and SVGAGI. This CDR3 spans 15 amino acids. CDR3 in DNA: TGTGCCAGCAGTTACCGACAGGGCGGTAACACTGAAGCTTTCTTT. Residues: CASSYRQGGNTEAFF.

The chain joins TRBV27 to TRBJ2-7; tentatively, D is TRBD1 (6 bases). The CDR3 extends over 16 amino acids. CDR1 MNHEY and CDR2 SMNVEV come from the germline V gene (reference sequence). The germline V and J ends were trimmed by 5 bases and 3 bases, with 20 bases remaining between them. Here the CDR3 reads CASSVSKRTEIYEQYF. CDR3 bases: TGTGCCAGCAGTGTGTCGAAACGGACAGAGATCTACGAGCAGTACTTC.

This chain joins TRBV12-3 or TRBV12-4 and TRBJ2-3; weak D call: TRBD2 (6 bases). The CDR3 consists of 12 residues. Trimming cost V 8 bases and J 1 base, with 7 bases left between them. As DNA, the CDR3 is TGTGCCAGCGGCGGGGGCACAGATACGCAGTATTTT. Translation gives CASGGGTDTQYF.

The chain joins TRBV12-3 or TRBV12-4 to TRBJ1-4, with 7 bases identical to TRBD1. This CDR3 comprises 13 residues. V shed 6 bases and J 8 bases; nucleotides not matched to a gene: 6. For the CDR3, the DNA is TGTGCCAGCAGCCACAGGGGTTGGGAAAAACTGTTTTTT. Translation gives CASSHRGWEKLFF.

The rearrangement uses TRBV7-8 and TRBJ2-7, with 10 positions matching TRBD2. V lost 7 bases and J lost 3; bases outside the gene matches: 3. In germline, CDR1 is SGHVS, CDR2 FQNEAQ. The CDR3 is made up of 13 amino acids. Here the CDR3 DNA reads TGTGCCAGCATCGAGCGGGAGGGCTACGAGCAGTACTTC. Translated, it gives CASIEREGYEQYF.

This chain uses TRBV3-1 (or the pseudogene TRBV3-2) with TRBJ2-1; D perhaps matches TRBD1 (5 bases). The V gene's germline CDR1 is LGHDT and CDR2 YNNKEL (reference sequence). This CDR3 contains 16 residues. With 5 bases removed from V and 8 bases from J, the gap between germline ends came to 22 bases. CDR3: CASSSQGLGAMDEQFF. The CDR3 region has the DNA TGTGCCAGCAGCTCCCAAGGGCTTGGGGCTATGGATGAGCAGTTCTTC.

The table lists this clone with many counts. The CDR3 loop reads CASSAGSRSYF. CDR3 nucleotide sequence: TGTGCCAGTAGTGCGGGTTCTAGGTCGTATTTT. The J gene is TRBJ2-3, the V gene TRBV19; D is perhaps TRBD2 (5 bases). CDR3 length: 11 residues. Deletions cut 5 bases from V and 14 bases from J, with 14 bases between. CDR1 is LNHDA and CDR2 is SQIVND in the germline V gene (reference sequence).

The chain couples TRBV24-1 to TRBJ2-3; 14 bases line up with TRBD2. The CDR3 runs to 18 residues. Trimming at V came to 1 base and at J to 4 bases, leaving 6 bases not matched to a gene. From germline, CDR1 is KGHDR and CDR2 SFDVKD. Here the CDR3 DNA reads TGTGCCACCAGTGATTTCGGGACTAGCGGGAGAGGCCCAGATACGCAGTATTTT. It encodes CATSDFGTSGRGPDTQYF.

V gene TRBV4-2 combines with J gene TRBJ1-2, with D uncertain. Trimming cost V 0 bases and J 0 bases, with 23 bases left between them. The CDR3 loop spans 20 amino acids. In germline, CDR1 is LGHNA, CDR2 YNFKEQ. This CDR3 is CASSQDRGLVNDDPNYGYTF. CDR3 in DNA: TGTGCCAGCAGCCAAGATCGCGGCCTGGTGAACGATGATCCTAACTATGGCTACACCTTC.

The rearrangement links TRBV2 to TRBJ1-1; possibly TRBD1 for D (5 bases). The germline V gene has CDR1 SNHLY and CDR2 FYNNEI. V lost 2 bases, J lost 10 bases, and 17 bases lay in between. This CDR3 comprises 14 residues. The CDR3 reads CASSEFRARVGAFF. Here the CDR3 DNA reads TGTGCCAGCAGTGAATTCCGGGCCAGGGTGGGAGCTTTCTTT.

The chain combines TRBV7-2 with TRBJ1-1, with 9 bases aligning to TRBD1. Germline loops: CDR1 SGHTA, CDR2 FQGNSA. V lost 6 bases, J lost 4 bases, and 6 bases stayed unmatched. The CDR3 is made up of 14 amino acids. CDR3 sequence reads: CASSSGTGTTEAFF. For the CDR3, the DNA is TGTGCCAGCAGTTCCGGGACAGGGACCACTGAAGCTTTCTTT.

The J gene is TRBJ1-2, the V gene TRBV12-3 or TRBV12-4; D not certain. This CDR3 has 13 amino acids. The V gene lost 4 bases and the J gene lost 8 bases, with 14 bases spanning the gap. This CDR3 is CASSSSEGRGYTF. The CDR3 coding sequence is TGTGCCAGCAGTTCCTCGGAGGGTCGAGGCTACACCTTC.

The chain employs TRBV5-1 and TRBJ2-7; the D gene is possibly TRBD2 (6 bases). Germline V CDR1 and CDR2: SGHRS, YFSETQ. The CDR3 runs to 14 residues. The V end was cut by 4 bases, the J end by 4 bases, with 15 bases between. This CDR3 is CASSASAGTYEQYF. The CDR3 DNA reads as TGCGCCAGCAGCGCCTCGGCGGGAACTTACGAGCAGTACTTC.

The rearrangement links TRBV9 to TRBJ2-7; D not certain. Germline V gene lookup returns CDR1 SGDLS and CDR2 YYNGEE. CDR3 size: 16 residues. V gave up 0 bases and J gave up 2 bases, with 15 bases separating them. In DNA, the CDR3 is TGTGCCAGCAGCGTAGCTTTATCGGGTAAAGCCTACGAGCAGTACTTC. Its translation: CASSVALSGKAYEQYF.

About this clone itself: At one end the junction does not follow the germline gene, possibly because of a read error. This chain joins TRBV6-1 and TRBJ1-5; 7 nucleotides agree with TRBD1. CDR3 length: 16 amino acids. Germline-derived CDR1 and CDR2 are MNHNS and SASEGT. CDR3 region: CASREGHRGLRQPQHF. The CDR3 DNA is TGTGCCAGCAGGGAAGGCCACAGGGGCCTCCGTCAGCCCCAGCATTTT.

This clone turned up a few times. The J gene is TRBJ2-1, the V gene TRBV11-3, with 10 bases aligning to TRBD2. Per germline, CDR1 SGHNT and CDR2 YENEEA. V trimming: 2 bases; J trimming: 9 bases; junction bases outside the gene matches: 10. The length of the CDR3 is 16 residues. CDR3 DNA sequence: TGTGCCAGCAGCTTATTCAGCGGGAGGGCCCACGGTGAGCAGTTCTTC. Translation: CASSLFSGRAHGEQFF.

This clone was seen ten or more times. The rearrangement joins TRBV20-1 to TRBJ1-2; 8 bases are a match to TRBD1. This CDR3 is 16 amino acids long. Unmatched junction bases numbered 12, after V lost 3 bases and J lost 3 bases. Germline V gives CDR1 DFQATT, CDR2 SNEGSKA (reference sequence). CDR3 in amino acids: CSASKQGVSVDYGYTF. As DNA, the CDR3 is TGCAGTGCTAGTAAACAGGGGGTTTCAGTAGACTATGGCTACACCTTC.

V gene TRBV11-3 combines with J gene TRBJ2-1; D perhaps matches TRBD2 (7 bases). Per the germline V gene, CDR1 is SGHNT and CDR2 is YENEEA. The CDR3 extends over 17 amino acids. V lost 0 bases to trimming and J lost 6 bases, with 18 bases between them. CDR3 nucleotides: TGTGCCAGCAGCTTAGATCAAGGCTTTAGGGGGGGCAATGAGCAGTTCTTC. Translating it yields CASSLDQGFRGGNEQFF.

This rearrangement joins TRBV5-6 to TRBJ2-6; tentatively, D is TRBD1 (5 bases). CDR1 is SGHDT, CDR2 YYEEEE, per germline. Trimming took 4 bases from V and 1 from J, leaving 15 bases between them. The CDR3 covers 17 residues. In DNA form, the CDR3 reads TGTGCCAGCAGCATGACAGTCTTCATATCTGGGGCCAACGTCCTGACTTTC. This gives the protein CASSMTVFISGANVLTF.

The rearrangement joins TRBV19 to TRBJ1-2; 7 bases match TRBD1. The CDR3 has 15 amino acids. V lost 6 bases to trimming and J lost 4 bases; unmatched junction nucleotides: 11. Germline V gene data show CDR1 as LNHDA and CDR2 as SQIVND (reference sequence). CDR3 in DNA: TGTGCCAGTAGCATAAGCGAGGGGGCGCGCTATGGCTACACCTTC. Translated: CASSISEGARYGYTF.

The CDR3 here is CSASRSVGLAGVETQYF. The CDR3 DNA follows: TGCAGTGCTAGTAGGTCGGTCGGGCTAGCGGGAGTGGAGACCCAGTACTTC. The V call is TRBV20-1, the J call TRBJ2-5; 10 bases line up with TRBD2. Per the germline V gene, CDR1 is DFQATT and CDR2 is SNEGSKA (reference sequence). The CDR3 has 17 residues. Trimming took 3 bases from V and 5 from J; bases not matched to a gene: 15.

This chain links TRBV29-1 with TRBJ2-1, with TRBD2 as a possible D gene (5 bases). From germline, CDR1 is SQVTM and CDR2 ANQGSEA. V dropped 7 bases and J dropped 2 bases, with 12 bases sitting between them. The CDR3 has 13 residues. This CDR3 is CSAGESPYNEQFF. Here the CDR3 DNA reads TGCAGCGCCGGGGAGTCACCCTACAATGAGCAGTTCTTC.

V is TRBV21-1 and J is TRBJ2-7; the table's D gene call, TRBD2, was not cross checked with the DNA. TRBV21-1 is described as a pseudogene. This CDR3 has 16 residues. The CDR3, as DNA: TGTGCCAGCAGCACCCTCCCCGAGACTGGAGCCTACGAGCAGTACTTC. Its translation: CASSTLPETGAYEQYF.

The V call is TRBV3-1 (or the pseudogene TRBV3-2), the J call TRBJ1-3, with 8 bases matching TRBD1. Germline V gene lookup returns CDR1 LGHDT and CDR2 YNNKEL (reference sequence). V trimming: 1 base; J trimming: 6 bases; junction bases outside the gene matches: 5. This CDR3 comprises 15 residues. CDR3 in amino acids: CASSQVGTGSNTIYF. The CDR3 nucleotides read TGTGCCAGCAGCCAAGTGGGGACAGGATCAAACACCATATATTTT.

This clone appeared a single time. J is TRBJ1-3 and V is TRBV10-3; D call uncertain. Per germline, CDR1 ENHRY and CDR2 SYGVKD. The V end was cut by 8 bases, the J end by 4 bases, with 18 bases between. This CDR3 has 15 amino acids. The CDR3 region is CAIASEFNGGNTIYF. In DNA form, the CDR3 reads TGTGCCATCGCGAGTGAATTTAACGGGGGAAACACCATATATTTT.

The J gene is TRBJ2-3, the V gene TRBV7-3; D perhaps matches TRBD1 (6 bases). The germline V and J ends were trimmed by 2 bases and 4 bases, with 25 bases remaining between them. Germline V gives CDR1 SGHTA, CDR2 FQGTGA. This CDR3 has 19 residues. The CDR3 DNA reads TGTGCCAGCAGCTTAGAGCTCAACTACCCAGGGGTCGGACCAGATACGCAGTATTTT. Translating it yields CASSLELNYPGVGPDTQYF.

This chain joins TRBV24-1 and TRBJ2-5; 10 nucleotides line up with TRBD2. The trim removed 5 bases at V and 2 bases at J, leaving 19 bases unmatched. Per the germline V gene, CDR1 is KGHDR and CDR2 is SFDVKD. The CDR3 contains 20 residues. This CDR3 is CATSASPSSGRKGWQETQYF. In DNA, the CDR3 is TGTGCCACCAGTGCCTCACCGTCTAGCGGGAGAAAAGGGTGGCAAGAGACCCAGTACTTC.